The rows below give T cell receptor beta chains drawn from one sample of a study of T cell responses to AZD1222 COVID-19 vaccine. Assay used: immunoSEQ multiplex PCR; TCRdb lists only in-frame clones, some missing. The sample contains roughly 120,000 clones, around 92% of which appear only once. Specimen: peripheral blood, collected on day 0 of AZD1222 vaccination. All receptors come from an adult in good health. Each CDR3 is given with its conserved first and last residue. The order of the fields is CDR3 length, J gene, V gene, CDR3 protein.

CDR3 length: 15
J gene: TRBJ1-2
V gene: TRBV19
CDR3 protein: CASSMVAGGGYGYTF

CDR3 length: 17
J gene: TRBJ2-2
V gene: TRBV13
CDR3 protein: CASSPYKGQSITGELFF

CDR3 length: 12
J gene: TRBJ2-7
V gene: TRBV6-5
CDR3 protein: CASSRGRREQYF

CDR3 length: 12
J gene: TRBJ2-7
V gene: TRBV12-3/TRBV12-4
CDR3 protein: CASSTSGGGQYF

CDR3 length: 15
J gene: TRBJ2-2
V gene: TRBV4-2
CDR3 protein: CASSQPGTSTGELFF

CDR3 length: 13
J gene: TRBJ2-7
V gene: TRBV5-1
CDR3 protein: CASSLYFSYEQYF

CDR3 length: 15
J gene: TRBJ2-5
V gene: TRBV7-9
CDR3 protein: CASSEDRVVGETQYF

CDR3 length: 14
J gene: TRBJ2-7
V gene: TRBV29-1
CDR3 protein: CSVEGGAASYEQYF

CDR3 length: 12
J gene: TRBJ1-3
V gene: TRBV10-3
CDR3 protein: CAIKGSGNTIYF

CDR3 length: 13
J gene: TRBJ1-2
V gene: TRBV6-2/TRBV6-3
CDR3 protein: CASSFSPFYGYTF

CDR3 length: 15
J gene: TRBJ2-6
V gene: TRBV6-5
CDR3 protein: CASSQRSSGANVLTF

CDR3 length: 14
J gene: TRBJ1-4
V gene: TRBV28
CDR3 protein: CASSTGATNEKLFF

CDR3 length: 15
J gene: TRBJ2-7
V gene: TRBV6-5
CDR3 protein: CASSPRGTTSYEQYF

CDR3 length: 12
J gene: TRBJ1-2
V gene: TRBV19
CDR3 protein: CASRQGYYGYTF

CDR3 length: 17
J gene: TRBJ2-5
V gene: TRBV19
CDR3 protein: CASSISVLTGIQETQYF

CDR3 length: 15
J gene: TRBJ1-1
V gene: TRBV10-2
CDR3 protein: CASRDRVYGSAEAFF

CDR3 length: 16
J gene: TRBJ1-4
V gene: TRBV7-9
CDR3 protein: CASSFSGQVTNEKLFF

CDR3 length: 18
J gene: TRBJ2-1
V gene: TRBV24-1
CDR3 protein: CATSDVALAGGHFDEQFF

CDR3 length: 14
J gene: TRBJ1-6
V gene: TRBV5-1
CDR3 protein: CASSSGQVRSPLHF

CDR3 length: 14
J gene: TRBJ1-2
V gene: TRBV28
CDR3 protein: CASSLGTGAGGYTF

CDR3 length: 15
J gene: TRBJ2-1
V gene: TRBV5-6
CDR3 protein: CASSPNRGSYNEQFF

CDR3 length: 12
J gene: TRBJ1-6
V gene: TRBV28
CDR3 protein: CASRGQGTPLHF

CDR3 length: 14
J gene: TRBJ2-5
V gene: TRBV7-9
CDR3 protein: CASNRWGAGETQYF

CDR3 length: 11
J gene: TRBJ2-2
V gene: TRBV6-5
CDR3 protein: CASKSTGELFF

CDR3 length: 17
J gene: TRBJ2-2
V gene: TRBV24-1
CDR3 protein: CATSGYGGLRSTGELFF

CDR3 length: 14
J gene: TRBJ1-5
V gene: TRBV13
CDR3 protein: CASSYGPINQPQHF

CDR3 length: 15
J gene: TRBJ2-5
V gene: TRBV18
CDR3 protein: CASSPPAGAQETQYF

CDR3 length: 15
J gene: TRBJ2-7
V gene: TRBV13
CDR3 protein: CASNSRRGISYEQYF

CDR3 length: 14
J gene: TRBJ2-7
V gene: TRBV7-9
CDR3 protein: CASSAPTSSYEQYF

CDR3 length: 16
J gene: TRBJ1-3
V gene: TRBV5-5
CDR3 protein: CASSLALGSGGNTIYF

CDR3 length: 13
J gene: TRBJ2-7
V gene: TRBV12-3/TRBV12-4
CDR3 protein: CASRGGPTYEQYF

CDR3 length: 13
J gene: TRBJ2-3
V gene: TRBV7-9
CDR3 protein: CASSFEATDTQYF

CDR3 length: 14
J gene: TRBJ2-7
V gene: TRBV7-9
CDR3 protein: CASSPLGQLYEQYF

CDR3 length: 15
J gene: TRBJ2-3
V gene: TRBV14
CDR3 protein: CASRRGQRNTDTQYF

CDR3 length: 17
J gene: TRBJ2-1
V gene: TRBV5-1
CDR3 protein: CASSTTSGGYSYNEQFF

CDR3 length: 16
J gene: TRBJ2-2
V gene: TRBV5-1
CDR3 protein: CASSSGTSGATGELFF

CDR3 length: 14
J gene: TRBJ1-5
V gene: TRBV11-2
CDR3 protein: CASSSTGFDQPQHF

CDR3 length: 14
J gene: TRBJ2-7
V gene: TRBV27
CDR3 protein: CASRPRDRSYEQYF

CDR3 length: 19
J gene: TRBJ2-1
V gene: TRBV14
CDR3 protein: CASSQQGGLAGAGYNEQFF

CDR3 length: 15
J gene: TRBJ2-5
V gene: TRBV19
CDR3 protein: CASTRGRGYQETQYF

CDR3 length: 14
J gene: TRBJ2-3
V gene: TRBV29-1
CDR3 protein: CSVGGWQPTDTQYF

CDR3 length: 15
J gene: TRBJ1-3
V gene: TRBV9
CDR3 protein: CASSVEGGSGNTIYF

CDR3 length: 13
J gene: TRBJ1-1
V gene: TRBV10-3
CDR3 protein: CAISESWGTEAFF

CDR3 length: 14
J gene: TRBJ2-7
V gene: TRBV27
CDR3 protein: CASRRQGGSYEQYF

CDR3 length: 15
J gene: TRBJ2-2
V gene: TRBV2
CDR3 protein: CASSESGANTGELFF

CDR3 length: 12
J gene: TRBJ1-5
V gene: TRBV6-1
CDR3 protein: CASSDGGQPQHF

CDR3 length: 12
J gene: TRBJ1-2
V gene: TRBV19
CDR3 protein: CASSIAGYGYTF

CDR3 length: 13
J gene: TRBJ2-1
V gene: TRBV11-2
CDR3 protein: CASSLMAADEQFF

CDR3 length: 16
J gene: TRBJ1-6
V gene: TRBV5-1
CDR3 protein: CASSLAPGRYDSPLHF

CDR3 length: 16
J gene: TRBJ1-5
V gene: TRBV7-9
CDR3 protein: CASSLFSGTGSQPQHF

CDR3 length: 14
J gene: TRBJ2-2
V gene: TRBV4-1
CDR3 protein: CASSPVGRTGELFF

CDR3 length: 14
J gene: TRBJ2-3
V gene: TRBV15
CDR3 protein: CATSWGQGGDTQYF

CDR3 length: 17
J gene: TRBJ2-1
V gene: TRBV11-2
CDR3 protein: CASSLDRGQGGYNEQFF

CDR3 length: 14
J gene: TRBJ2-7
V gene: TRBV2
CDR3 protein: CASRGLTGNYEQYF